These 32 T cell receptor beta chains share one sample of origin, sequenced in a study of blood T cell repertoires in COVID-19. Here immunoSEQ multiplex PCR was the method, and the copy in TCRdb shows in-frame clones only, minus some. The sample holds 150,000 to 180,000 clones, around 85% seen once. Sequencing used peripheral blood. Receptors originate from a man between 60 and 70 years old with COVID-19, enrolled during active disease.

In its sample, this clone was seen a few times. V is TRBV6-1 and J is TRBJ1-1; TRBD1 might be the D (5 bases). Between the trimmed V and J ends, which lost 2 bases and 4 bases, there was a span of 20 bases. Germline V gene data show CDR1 as MNHNS and CDR2 as SASEGT. This CDR3 is built from 17 residues. DNA of the CDR3: TGTGCCAGCAGTGAAATCTGGGGGGTTTCCGATTGCACTGAAGCTTTCTTT. This encodes CASSEIWGVSDCTEAFF.

The chain is built from TRBV12-5 and TRBJ2-1, with TRBD2 matching over 7 bases. V shed 4 bases and J 10 bases; nucleotides not matched to a gene: 4. CDR1 is LGHNT, CDR2 FRNRAP, per germline. This CDR3 has 12 amino acids. The chain's CDR3 is CASGSGRREQFF. The CDR3 coding sequence is TGTGCTAGTGGTTCCGGGAGGAGGGAGCAGTTCTTC. Full variable domain (remainder filled in from reference TRBV12-5 and TRBJ2-1): DARVTQTPRHKVTEMGQEVTMRCQPILGHNTVFWYRQTMMQGLELLAYFRNRAPLDDSGMPKDRFSAEMPDATLATLKIQPSEPRDSAVYFCASGSGRREQFFGPGTRLTVL.

The CDR3 DNA follows: TGCGCCAGCAGTCGGAATAGACTAGCGGGAGGCGGTGAGCAGTTCTTC. Its translation is CASSRNRLAGGGEQFF. The rearrangement uses TRBV4-3 and TRBJ2-1; 13 positions match TRBD2. From germline, CDR1 is LGHNA and CDR2 YSLEER. The ends lost 6 bases at V and 9 bases at J; junction bases unmatched: 11. CDR3 length equals 16 residues.

This clone came up once. The chain employs TRBV6-5 and TRBJ1-2; D remains ambiguous. The CDR3 extends over 14 amino acids. Trimming cost V 4 bases and J 5 bases, with 14 bases left between them. Germline assignment: CDR1 MNHEY and CDR2 SVGAGI. The CDR3 DNA reads as TGTGCCAGCAGTTCGCCCCAGGATGGATATGGCTACACCTTC. Protein product: CASSSPQDGYGYTF.

Only a few counts were recorded for this clone. This chain links TRBV3-1 (or the pseudogene TRBV3-2) with TRBJ2-1, with TRBD1 matching 8 bases. This CDR3 is 16 amino acids long. The germline V gene has CDR1 LGHDT and CDR2 YNNKEL (reference sequence). The J segment lost 3 bases and the V segment lost 0 bases, leaving 4 bases of the junction unmatched. The CDR3 nucleotides are TGTGCCAGCAGCCAAGAGGACAGGGTTTTCTACAATGAGCAGTTCTTC. Translating gives CASSQEDRVFYNEQFF.

The V gene is TRBV7-8, the J gene TRBJ2-5; 9 bases map to TRBD2. CDR1 and CDR2 (germline): SGHVS, FQNEAQ. This CDR3 is built from 14 residues. V gave up 6 bases and J gave up 4 bases; unmatched junction bases: 6. The CDR3 protein is CASSWGGRGETQYF. As DNA, the CDR3 is TGTGCCAGCAGTTGGGGCGGGAGGGGAGAGACCCAGTACTTC.

The chain uses TRBV6-5 and TRBJ1-5; weak D call: TRBD1 (5 bases). Germline V lookup: CDR1 MNHEY, CDR2 SVGAGI. Deletions cut 5 bases from V and 0 bases from J, with 11 bases between. CDR3 length: 15 amino acids. CDR3 nucleotide sequence: TGTGCCAGCAGTCCGCAGGACAATAGCAATCAGCCCCAGCATTTT. This sequence encodes CASSPQDNSNQPQHF.

The chain couples TRBV28 to TRBJ2-1, with 7 positions matching TRBD2. V trimming: 4 bases; J trimming: 9 bases; junction bases outside the gene matches: 3. The CDR3 totals 12 residues. CDR1 and CDR2 (germline): MDHEN, SYDVKM. The CDR3 protein is CASSSTSTEQFF. CDR3 sequence (DNA): TGTGCCAGCAGTTCGACTAGCACTGAGCAGTTCTTC.

The V and J genes are TRBV4-3 and TRBJ2-7, with 8 bases lining up with TRBD1. The germline CDR1 and CDR2 sequences are LGHNA and YSLEER. The CDR3 is made up of 16 amino acids. Losses at the gene ends were 0 bases for V and 1 base for J; bases not matched to a gene: 5. The CDR3 here is CASSQDSRGLSYEQYF. The CDR3 region has the DNA TGCGCCAGCAGCCAAGATTCCAGGGGGCTTTCCTACGAGCAGTACTTC.

This clone came up once. The rearrangement links TRBV6-2 or TRBV6-3 to TRBJ2-5, with D tentatively TRBD1 (6 bases). Per germline, CDR1 MNHEY and CDR2 SVGEGT. This CDR3 region has 21 residues. V lost 0 bases and J lost 0, with 26 bases in between. CDR3 in DNA: TGTGCCAGCAGTTACTCGATGGTACGCACAGGGCAGGGGAAGTACCAAGAGACCCAGTACTTC. Translating gives CASSYSMVRTGQGKYQETQYF.

J is TRBJ1-6 and V is TRBV7-8; 9 nucleotides line up with TRBD1. Losses at the gene ends were 1 base for V and 10 bases for J; bases not matched to a gene: 5. Germline values: CDR1 SGHVS, CDR2 FQNEAQ. The CDR3 totals 15 residues. CDR3 sequence: CASSLGDRDGSPLHF. In DNA, the CDR3 is TGTGCCAGCAGCTTAGGGGACAGGGACGGATCACCCCTCCACTTT.

This clone was seen a few times. The chain uses TRBV24-1 and TRBJ2-3; tentative D call: TRBD1 (5 bases). The CDR3 spans 13 residues. CDR1 is KGHDR and CDR2 is SFDVKD in the germline V gene. Trimming cost V 8 bases and J 0 bases, with 8 bases left between them. CDR3 loop: CATTRDSTDTQYF. The CDR3 DNA sequence: TGTGCCACCACCAGGGATAGCACAGATACGCAGTATTTT.

Only one count was recorded for this clone. V usage is TRBV25-1 and J usage is TRBJ1-4; 8 nucleotides line up with TRBD1. The CDR3 length is 15 residues. CDR1 is MGHDK, CDR2 SYGVNS, per germline. Trimming at V came to 4 bases and at J to 6 bases, leaving 7 bases not matched to a gene. In nucleotides, the CDR3 is TGTGCCAGCAGTGGTGCAGGGGGCGCGTATGAAAAACTGTTTTTT. It translates to CASSGAGGAYEKLFF.

The V call is TRBV6-5, the J call TRBJ1-2; TRBD1 matches at 7 bases. This CDR3 comprises 13 residues. V was pared by 7 bases and J by 8 bases, with 10 bases of the junction left unmatched. Germline assignment: CDR1 MNHEY and CDR2 SVGAGI. The CDR3 here is CASIGRQGGGYTF. The CDR3 DNA reads TGTGCCAGCATTGGGCGACAGGGCGGCGGCTACACCTTC.

The chain joins TRBV7-8 to TRBJ1-1; weak D call: TRBD1 (5 bases). CDR1 and CDR2 from the germline V gene are SGHVS and FQNEAQ. This CDR3 comprises 15 residues. V lost 5 bases, J lost 4 bases, and 17 bases lay in between. CDR3 residues: CASSRGRGEGTEAFF. The CDR3 DNA reads TGTGCCAGCAGCCGCGGACGGGGGGAAGGCACTGAAGCTTTCTTT.

The chain uses TRBV19 and TRBJ2-7; 10 bases are shared with TRBD2. Trimming took 3 bases from V and 2 from J; bases not matched to a gene: 7. There are 16 residues in the CDR3. From germline, CDR1 is LNHDA and CDR2 SQIVND (reference sequence). CDR3 DNA sequence: TGTGCCAGTAGTATCAGGGCTAGCGGGAGCGCCTACGAGCAGTACTTC. This encodes CASSIRASGSAYEQYF.

The genes are TRBV4-2 and TRBJ2-5; D perhaps matches TRBD2 (5 bases). The CDR3 sequence is 17 residues long. V lost 1 base and J 4 bases, leaving 19 bases between the germline ends. The germline V gene has CDR1 LGHNA and CDR2 YNFKEQ. The CDR3 sequence: CASSQASRAGGRETQYF. The CDR3 coding sequence is TGTGCCAGCAGCCAAGCCTCCCGGGCTGGCGGGCGAGAGACCCAGTACTTC.

The genes are TRBV29-1 and TRBJ1-1, with no clear D. CDR3 size: 11 residues. Germline V gene lookup returns CDR1 SQVTM and CDR2 ANQGSEA. The germline V and J ends were trimmed by 6 bases and 10 bases, with 15 bases remaining between them. The CDR3 loop reads CSVVLGSGAFF. The DNA for the CDR3 is TGCAGCGTCGTGTTAGGATCGGGAGCTTTCTTT. The full variable domain, rest sourced from reference TRBV29-1 and TRBJ1-1, is SAVISQKPSRDICQRGTSLTIQCQVDSQVTMMFWYRQQPGQSLTLIATANQGSEATYESGFVIDKFPISRPNLTFSTLTVSNMSPEDSSIYLCSVVLGSGAFFGQGTRLTVV.

This CDR3 is CASSLGTPYNSPLHF. The CDR3 DNA follows: TGTGCCAGCAGCCTCGGGACACCTTATAATTCACCCCTCCACTTT. The rearrangement uses TRBV6-5 and TRBJ1-6; D may be TRBD1 (6 bases). Trimming left V 6 bases short and J 4 bases short, with 13 bases between. The CDR3 totals 15 residues. CDR1 and CDR2 from the germline V gene are MNHEY and SVGAGI.

The V gene is TRBV30, the J gene TRBJ2-7, with no clear D. V lost 7 bases to trimming and J lost 2 bases, with 15 bases between them. CDR3 length equals 13 residues. Germline CDR1 reads GTSNPN; CDR2 reads SVGIG (reference sequence). The CDR3 reads CASTRSPPYEQYF. For the CDR3, the DNA is TGTGCCTCGACTCGGTCCCCCCCCTACGAGCAGTACTTC.

V gene TRBV29-1 combines with J gene TRBJ2-6, with D perhaps matching TRBD2 (6 bases). V was clipped by 6 bases and J by 4 bases, with 16 bases between them. CDR3 length: 15 residues. The germline gives CDR1 SQVTM, CDR2 ANQGSEA. CDR3 sequence: CSVLGGASGANVLTF. The CDR3 nucleotides read TGCAGCGTGTTGGGCGGGGCATCCGGGGCCAACGTCCTGACTTTC.

V usage is TRBV27 and J usage is TRBJ1-4; tentative D call: TRBD1 (5 bases). Trimming took 6 bases from V and 5 from J, leaving 13 bases between them. The CDR3 runs 14 residues. Germline assignment: CDR1 MNHEY and CDR2 SMNVEV (reference sequence). CDR3 nucleotide sequence: TGTGCCAGCAGAGGCGGGACGGAGAATGAAAAACTGTTTTTT. It specifies CASRGGTENEKLFF.

This sequence joins TRBV5-1 and TRBJ1-4; 12 nucleotides align to TRBD1. The germline gives CDR1 SGHRS, CDR2 YFSETQ. V lost 2 bases to trimming and J lost 7 bases; unmatched junction nucleotides: 6. This CDR3 is 16 amino acids long. This CDR3 is CASSFTGQGAGEKLFF. The CDR3 DNA is TGCGCCAGCAGCTTCACGGGACAGGGGGCAGGTGAAAAACTGTTTTTT.

This clone was observed at least ten times. The sample has other DNA sequences that encode this CDR3 too. The gene calls are TRBV7-9 and TRBJ2-7; 7 nucleotides align to TRBD1. J gave up 0 bases and V 3 bases, and 5 bases lay outside the gene matches. Germline CDR1 and CDR2: SEHNR and FQNEAQ (reference sequence). The CDR3 totals 15 residues. The DNA of the CDR3 is TGTGCCAGCAGCTTCACCGACAGGGACTCCTACGAGCAGTACTTC. It encodes CASSFTDRDSYEQYF.

The genes are TRBV25-1 and TRBJ1-2; 12 nucleotides match TRBD1. This CDR3 comprises 18 residues. Germline CDR1 MGHDK, CDR2 SYGVNS. The V segment lost 5 bases and the J segment 5 bases; nucleotides outside the gene matches: 15. The CDR3 DNA sequence: TGTGCCAGCAGTCCGGGACCCGGGACAGGGGGCGCCCGATATGGCTACACCTTC. Its protein is CASSPGPGTGGARYGYTF.

V is TRBV6-4 and J is TRBJ1-1, with D hard to call. CDR3 size: 15 residues. Germline V gene lookup returns CDR1 MRHNA and CDR2 SNTAGT. Trimming removed 4 bases at V and 0 bases at J, with 12 bases between. CDR3 nucleotides: TGTGCCAGCAGTGCCAACACCTTATTGAACACTGAAGCTTTCTTT. This gives the protein CASSANTLLNTEAFF.

The rearrangement uses TRBV28 and TRBJ1-2, with 8 bases matching TRBD1. Germline CDR1 is MDHEN and CDR2 is SYDVKM. Trimming took 3 bases from V and 7 from J; bases not matched to a gene: 4. This CDR3 is 13 amino acids long. Here the CDR3 DNA reads TGTGCCAGCAGTTTGACAGGGGAGATTGGCTACACCTTC. Protein sequence: CASSLTGEIGYTF.

The chain couples TRBV7-2 to TRBJ2-6; TRBD1 might be the D (6 bases). Germline CDR1 reads SGHTA; CDR2 reads FQGNSA. There are 18 residues in the CDR3. V was trimmed by 5 bases and J by 0 bases, leaving 17 bases between them. CDR3 in amino acids: CASSPGAGVFSGANVLTF. DNA of the CDR3: TGTGCCAGCAGCCCCGGGGCAGGGGTTTTCTCTGGGGCCAACGTCCTGACTTTC.

This clone was recorded a few times. This chain uses TRBV30 with TRBJ1-6; 7 bases map to TRBD1. Trimming at V came to 6 bases and at J to 12 bases, leaving 14 bases not matched to a gene. Germline assignment: CDR1 GTSNPN and CDR2 SVGIG (reference sequence). The CDR3 spans 14 residues. The CDR3 DNA reads TGTGCCTGCACAGGGGAAAACGCCAGGGTACCCCTCCACTTT. This translates into CACTGENARVPLHF.

This clone was picked up one time. J is TRBJ2-1 and V is TRBV5-6, with 10 bases aligning to TRBD2. Germline loops: CDR1 SGHDT, CDR2 YYEEEE. With V trimmed by 4 bases and J by 4 bases, 8 bases remained unmatched. The CDR3 has 16 amino acids. This CDR3 reads CASSGSLTSGYNEQFF. CDR3 sequence (DNA): TGTGCCAGCAGCGGCTCGTTGACTAGCGGGTACAATGAGCAGTTCTTC. The full variable domain, in which reference TRBV5-6 and TRBJ2-1 provide the parts outside the CDR3, is DAGVTQSPTHLIKTRGQQVTLRCSPKSGHDTVSWYQQALGQGPQFIFQYYEEEERQRGNFPDRFSGHQFPNYSSELNVNALLLGDSALYLCASSGSLTSGYNEQFFGPGTRLTVL.

This chain uses TRBV19 with TRBJ1-5; TRBD1 might be the D (6 bases). The CDR3 has 13 amino acids. V shed 5 bases and J shed 4 bases, with 9 bases lying between them. Germline CDR1 reads LNHDA; CDR2 reads SQIVND (reference sequence). The CDR3 here is CASSVQGNQPQHF. CDR3 nucleotide sequence: TGTGCCAGTAGTGTCCAGGGGAATCAGCCCCAGCATTTT.

This clone has only one observation. This chain joins TRBV9 and TRBJ2-3; a weak D match, TRBD2 (6 bases). The CDR3 sequence is 17 residues long. CDR1 is SGDLS, CDR2 YYNGEE, per germline. V lost 3 bases and J 2 bases, leaving 19 bases between the germline ends. CDR3 loop: CASSARVGLAITDTQYF. The CDR3 DNA follows: TGTGCCAGCAGCGCGAGGGTGGGGCTAGCGATCACAGATACGCAGTATTTT.